The 21 T cell receptor beta chains presented below share a single source sample, sequenced in a study of T cells after yellow fever vaccination. MiXCR, applied by TCRdb to the 5' RACE reads, yields one record per CDR3 protein. Of about 160,000 distinct CDR3 sequences detected, 6.5% to 8.5% appear once; the ten largest clones hold 2.5%. The sample was CD4+ T cells sorted from PBMCs, taken roughly 5 days after the first yellow fever vaccination. These TCRs come from a man younger than 35 who received the YFV17D yellow fever vaccine.

This clonotype was seen ten or more times. V usage is TRBV12-3 or TRBV12-4 and J usage is TRBJ2-5; D is undetermined. V lost 7 bases and J 0 bases, leaving 9 bases between the germline ends. The CDR3 consists of 13 residues. This CDR3 is CASTRQNQETQYF. In DNA, the CDR3 is TGTGCCAGCACCCGGCAGAACCAAGAGACCCAGTACTTC.

The table lists this clonotype with many counts. The J gene is TRBJ2-3, the V gene TRBV5-1, with D possibly matching TRBD2 (6 bases). CDR1 and CDR2 from the germline V gene are SGHRS and YFSETQ. V dropped 0 bases and J dropped 4 bases, with 9 bases sitting between them. The CDR3 loop spans 14 amino acids. DNA of the CDR3: TGCGCCAGCAGCTTGGGGGGGACTCCAGATACGCAGTATTTT. The encoded protein is CASSLGGTPDTQYF.

This clonotype was counted at least ten times. V usage is TRBV5-1 and J usage is TRBJ2-1; D gene uncertain. Trimming removed 3 bases from V and 2 bases from J, with 9 bases in between. Germline loops: CDR1 SGHRS, CDR2 YFSETQ. This CDR3 is 14 amino acids long. The CDR3 loop is CASSSLPAYNEQFF. For the CDR3, the DNA is TGCGCCAGCAGCTCATTGCCCGCCTACAATGAGCAGTTCTTC. The variable domain in full, completed from reference TRBV5-1 and TRBJ2-1, reads KAGVTQTPRYLIKTRGQQVTLSCSPISGHRSVSWYQQTPGQGLQFLFEYFSETQRNKGNFPGRFSGRQFSNSRSEMNVSTLELGDSALYLCASSSLPAYNEQFFGPGTRLTVL.

This clonotype was counted ten times or more. The chain couples TRBV24-1 to TRBJ1-1, with D possibly TRBD1 on 5 matching bases. The germline CDR1 and CDR2 sequences are KGHDR and SFDVKD. The CDR3 totals 13 residues. V was trimmed by 7 bases and J by 6 bases, leaving 14 bases between them. CDR3 in DNA: TGTGCCACCAGGTCGCGGGTAGGGGCTGAAGCTTTCTTT. Amino acids: CATRSRVGAEAFF.

This clonotype was seen ten or more times. This chain connects TRBV28 to TRBJ1-1; no clear D. CDR1 and CDR2 from the germline V gene are MDHEN and SYDVKM. Trimming pared 2 bases from V and 5 bases from J, leaving 6 bases between. This CDR3 is 12 amino acids long. CDR3 protein: CASSLIVTEAFF. CDR3 in DNA: TGTGCCAGCAGTTTAATCGTAACTGAAGCTTTCTTT.

This clonotype was found many times. This rearrangement joins TRBV5-6 to TRBJ2-5; 9 nucleotides agree with TRBD1. CDR1 and CDR2 (germline): SGHDT, YYEEEE. This CDR3 spans 15 amino acids. V shed 5 bases, J shed 5 bases, and the junction held 10 bases outside the gene matches. The CDR3 coding sequence is TGTGCCAGCAGTTCCCGGACAGGGGCCGTCGAGACCCAGTACTTC. Translated: CASSSRTGAVETQYF. The variable domain in full, with the rest retrieved from reference TRBV5-6 and TRBJ2-5, is DAGVTQSPTHLIKTRGQQVTLRCSPKSGHDTVSWYQQALGQGPQFIFQYYEEEERQRGNFPDRFSGHQFPNYSSELNVNALLLGDSALYLCASSSRTGAVETQYFGPGTRLLVL.

In this sample, this clonotype turned up many times. The V gene is TRBV7-2, the J gene TRBJ1-1; D is unresolved. This CDR3 is 15 amino acids long. Germline V gene data show CDR1 as SGHTA and CDR2 as FQGNSA. The ends were cut back, 5 bases at V and 5 bases at J, with 18 bases in the middle. CDR3 residues: CASSLGASGGTEAFF. CDR3 sequence (DNA): TGTGCCAGCAGCCTTGGTGCGTCGGGCGGAACTGAAGCTTTCTTT.

This clonotype was observed at least ten times. The CDR3 protein is CASSLAIGYTF. In DNA, the CDR3 is TGTGCCAGCAGTTTGGCCATTGGCTACACCTTC. The chain has TRBV28 and TRBJ1-2; unclear D gene. The CDR3 extends over 11 amino acids. CDR1 is MDHEN, CDR2 SYDVKM, per germline. V lost 3 bases and J lost 7, with 6 bases in between.

The table lists this clonotype with many counts. The CDR3 loop reads CASSRTGTEKYGYTF. The DNA of the CDR3 is TGTGCCAGCAGCCGCACCGGGACGGAAAAATATGGCTACACCTTC. The J gene is TRBJ1-2, the V gene TRBV12-3 or TRBV12-4; D is perhaps TRBD1 (5 bases). V was trimmed by 6 bases and J by 5 bases, leaving 19 bases between them. The CDR3 runs 15 residues.

The chain combines TRBV24-1 with TRBJ2-4, with unresolved D. This CDR3 contains 11 residues. V lost 7 bases, J lost 6 bases, and 6 bases lay in between. CDR1 and CDR2 from the germline V gene are KGHDR and SFDVKD. The CDR3 DNA is TGTGCCACCAGCTGGGGAAACATTCAGTACTTC. Translating gives CATSWGNIQYF.

This clonotype was detected a few times. Here the CDR3 DNA reads TGTGCCAGCAGCCCTCGACTAGCCAAAGGTACAGATACGCAGTATTTT. Amino acids: CASSPRLAKGTDTQYF. This sequence joins TRBV9 and TRBJ2-3, with 7 bases fitting TRBD2. CDR3 size: 16 residues. Germline lookup yields CDR1 SGDLS and CDR2 YYNGEE. The V and J ends lost 4 bases and 3 bases, in that order; junction bases with no gene match: 11.

This chain joins TRBV28 and TRBJ1-4; a weak D match, TRBD1 (5 bases). CDR1 MDHEN and CDR2 SYDVKM come from the germline V gene. V was cut by 5 bases and J by 8 bases, with 12 bases left in between. The CDR3 has 13 amino acids. CDR3 nucleotides: TGTGCCAGCAGTCGGGGGATAGGCGAAAAACTGTTTTTT. Translation: CASSRGIGEKLFF.

This clonotype was seen many times. This rearrangement joins TRBV3-1 to TRBJ2-5; 8 bases line up with TRBD2. CDR1 LGHDT and CDR2 YNNKEL come from the germline V gene (reference sequence). Trimming removed 4 bases from V and 5 bases from J; junction bases left unmatched: 9. This CDR3 comprises 15 residues. In DNA, the CDR3 is TGTGCCAGCAGCCGGGGACTAGTTGGAATGGAGACCCAGTACTTC. It is translated as CASSRGLVGMETQYF.

This chain connects TRBV5-1 to TRBJ2-1; 7 positions match TRBD2. In germline, CDR1 is SGHRS, CDR2 YFSETQ. This CDR3 region has 15 residues. The J segment lost 2 bases and the V segment lost 0 bases, leaving 2 bases of the junction unmatched. In DNA, the CDR3 is TGCGCCAGCAGCTTGGCGGGACTAACCTACAATGAGCAGTTCTTC. Amino acid sequence: CASSLAGLTYNEQFF.

This clonotype was counted only a few times. The chain is built from TRBV5-1 and TRBJ1-1; D ambiguous. Trimming stripped 2 bases from V and 5 bases from J, with 13 bases between. The CDR3 sequence is 14 residues long. From germline, CDR1 is SGHRS and CDR2 YFSETQ. CDR3 coding DNA: TGCGCCAGCAGCTTTGATAACCGGGGTACTGAAGCTTTCTTT. Amino acid sequence: CASSFDNRGTEAFF. The complete variable domain, with remaining parts taken from reference TRBV5-1 and TRBJ1-1, reads KAGVTQTPRYLIKTRGQQVTLSCSPISGHRSVSWYQQTPGQGLQFLFEYFSETQRNKGNFPGRFSGRQFSNSRSEMNVSTLELGDSALYLCASSFDNRGTEAFFGQGTRLTVV.

This chain links TRBV4-2 with TRBJ2-5; D possibly corresponds to TRBD1 (6 bases). The germline V gene encodes CDR1 LGHNA and CDR2 YNFKEQ. This CDR3 has 14 residues. The V end was cut by 4 bases, the J end by 5 bases, with 14 bases between. The DNA of the CDR3 is TGTGCCAGCAGCCCCAACAGGGTAGGGGAGACCCAGTACTTC. Protein product: CASSPNRVGETQYF.

This clonotype was recorded at least ten times. The V gene is TRBV30, the J gene TRBJ2-5, with D perhaps matching TRBD2 (5 bases). The germline V gene has CDR1 GTSNPN and CDR2 SVGIG (reference sequence). V was trimmed by 5 bases and J by 5 bases, leaving 12 bases between them. This CDR3 has 12 residues. CDR3 sequence: CAWALGRETQYF. CDR3 DNA: TGTGCCTGGGCACTAGGCAGGGAGACCCAGTACTTC.

The CDR3 sequence is CASSQGNRDRDSYEQYF. The CDR3 DNA sequence: TGTGCCAGCAGCCAAGGAAACCGGGACAGGGATTCATACGAGCAGTACTTC. The chain is built from TRBV4-2 and TRBJ2-7; TRBD1 aligns across 9 bases. Germline V gene sequence: CDR1 LGHNA, CDR2 YNFKEQ. Trimming took 1 base from V and 4 from J; bases not matched to a gene: 11. This CDR3 comprises 17 residues.

This clonotype was found a few times. The chain couples TRBV7-3 to TRBJ2-6; D may correspond to TRBD1 or TRBD2 (6 bases each). Trimming left V 3 bases short and J 1 base short, with 13 bases between. The CDR3 spans 17 residues. From germline, CDR1 is SGHTA and CDR2 FQGTGA. CDR3 nucleotide sequence: TGTGCCAGCAGCTTCGGGGGCTTGCCGTCTGGGGCCAACGTCCTGACTTTC. Its translation is CASSFGGLPSGANVLTF.

The sample holds many counts of this clonotype. This chain links TRBV29-1 with TRBJ2-7; possible D gene TRBD1, 5 bases. This CDR3 spans 11 amino acids. Per germline, CDR1 SQVTM and CDR2 ANQGSEA. V lost 5 bases, J lost 4 bases, and 9 bases lay in between. CDR3 nucleotide sequence: TGCAGCGTTCAGGGTTTGTACGAGCAGTACTTC. Amino acid sequence: CSVQGLYEQYF.

This clonotype was picked up many times. The chain carries TRBV7-2 and TRBJ2-5; 12 bases are a match to TRBD1. The V segment lost 5 bases and the J segment 6 bases; nucleotides outside the gene matches: 7. This CDR3 has 15 amino acids. The germline V gene encodes CDR1 SGHTA and CDR2 FQGNSA. The CDR3 bases are TGTGCCAGCAGCGAAATGGGACAGGGGGCTAAGACCCAGTACTTC. It yields the protein CASSEMGQGAKTQYF.